This TCR beta chain was identified during a study of blood T cell repertoires in COVID-19. In the study overall: Samples taken during acute and convalescent COVID-19 were collected in the United States, Italy and Spain.

Germline CDR1 is LNHNV and CDR2 is YYDKDF (reference sequence). This CDR3 contains 14 residues. Deletions cut 1 base from V and 9 bases from J, with 13 bases between. In the original workflow: Amplifying reference gene primers gave estimates of nucleated cell counts. Data came from immunoSEQ multiplex PCR; TCRdb stores just in-frame clones and leaves some out. The V and J calls and clone size were taken over from that table, and D and trimming were inferred from the DNA. The sample yields fewer than 80,000 clones, about 80% seen once. This chain uses TRBV15 with TRBJ2-1, with D possibly TRBD2 on 6 matching bases. Sequencing was performed on peripheral blood. This TCR came from a human donor in a cohort sampled during active COVID-19. For the CDR3, the DNA is TGTGCCACCAGCAGAGGGCGGGGTCCATCTGAGCAGTTCTTC. The encoded protein is CATSRGRGPSEQFF.